This T cell receptor (beta chain) comes out of a study of tumor-infiltrating lymphocytes in primary liver carcinoma. The overall study: Cases comprised patients with primary liver carcinoma who received surgical resection. Study-level points and caveats: It was in tumors, not blood, that the top-250-clone fraction was significantly higher (p = 0.039).

Concerning this clonotype: Its matching antigen is unknown.

TCR beta cDNA was reverse-transcribed from approximately 0.45 ug of total RNA. The reaction used a constant-region primer and ProtoScript II reverse transcriptase. Sequencing libraries for TCR beta derived from three nested multiplex PCR rounds that used slightly modified ARM-PCR. TCRdb ran MiXCR on the multiplex PCR reads and lists one entry per CDR3 protein. This sample carries 330,000 or so distinct CDR3 sequences, around 60% of them seen once, and the ten largest clones take approximately 5.9%. Unsorted whole blood supplied the RNA, and germline DNA was extracted too. The patients carried chronic HBV infection and had received no treatment. The authors collected about 3.9 milliliters of peripheral blood before surgery. The receptor's source is a man aged 40-49 years with primary liver carcinoma and hepatitis B virus infection. The specimen was peripheral blood.

For the CDR3, the DNA is TGTGCCACTTCGGGACTAACCCAATACAATGAGCAGTTCTTC. This translates into CATSGLTQYNEQFF. V and J are TRBV19 and TRBJ2-1; the match to TRBD2 covers 7 bases. In germline, CDR1 is LNHDA, CDR2 SQIVND (reference sequence). J gave up 4 bases and V 10 bases, and 10 bases lay outside the gene matches. The CDR3 has 14 residues.